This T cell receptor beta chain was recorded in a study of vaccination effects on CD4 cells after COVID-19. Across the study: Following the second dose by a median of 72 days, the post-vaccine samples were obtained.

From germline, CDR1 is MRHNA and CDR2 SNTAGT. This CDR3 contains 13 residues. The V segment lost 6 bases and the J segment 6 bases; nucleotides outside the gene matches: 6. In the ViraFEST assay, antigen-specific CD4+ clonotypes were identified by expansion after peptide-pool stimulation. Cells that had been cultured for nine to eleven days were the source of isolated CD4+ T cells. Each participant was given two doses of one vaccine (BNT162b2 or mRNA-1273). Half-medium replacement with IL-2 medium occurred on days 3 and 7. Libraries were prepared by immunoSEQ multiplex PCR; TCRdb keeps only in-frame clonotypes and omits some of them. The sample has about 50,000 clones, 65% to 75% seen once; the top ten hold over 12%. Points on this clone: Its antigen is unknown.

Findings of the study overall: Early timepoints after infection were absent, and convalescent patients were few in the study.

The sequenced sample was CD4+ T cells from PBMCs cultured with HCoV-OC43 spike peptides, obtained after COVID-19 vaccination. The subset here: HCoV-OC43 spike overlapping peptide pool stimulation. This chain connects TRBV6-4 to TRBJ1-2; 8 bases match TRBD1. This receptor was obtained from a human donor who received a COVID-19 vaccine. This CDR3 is CASRLQGADGYTF. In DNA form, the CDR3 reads TGTGCCAGCAGACTGCAGGGGGCGGATGGCTACACCTTC.